This section outlines one T cell receptor (beta chain) sequence together with its context. The antigen is unknown. These data belong to a study of OX40 agonist ivuxolimab in advanced cancers. Findings of the study overall: The study observed clonal expansion of CD4+ and CD8+ blood T cells by week 6 at 0.1 to 3.0 mg/kg.

Clones were sequenced by immunoSEQ multiplex PCR, and TCRdb holds only the in-frame ones, with some missing. Of 70,000 to 80,000 clones in the sample, just over 90% were seen once. CDR1 and CDR2 from the germline V gene are MNHEY and SVGAGI. The V end was cut by 7 bases, the J end by 4 bases, with 16 bases between. This CDR3 is 14 amino acids long. Sequenced here: CD4+ or CD8+ T cells sorted from blood, sampled in a trial of the OX40 agonist ivuxolimab. This sequence originates from an adult with an advanced solid tumor such as melanoma, head and neck, liver or kidney cancer. This chain joins TRBV6-5 and TRBJ1-1, with unresolved D. The CDR3 loop reads CASNGRVGRTEAFF. DNA of the CDR3: TGTGCCAGCAACGGGAGAGTTGGCCGCACTGAAGCTTTCTTT.